The clone carrying this T cell receptor (beta chain) has only one observation. Antigen specificity is unknown. TCRdb's copy holds only in-frame clones and misses some; the assay was immunoSEQ multiplex PCR. The sample yields around 1,000,000 clones, 60% to 85% seen once. V lost 2 bases to trimming and J lost 0 bases, with 7 bases between them. Germline values: CDR1 SNHLY, CDR2 FYNNEI. The CDR3 is made up of 15 amino acids. The entry originates in a study of shared clonotypes between healthy human individuals. About the study: Every donor yielded three CD4 naive, three CD4 memory, two CD8 naive and one CD8 memory plate. Study outcomes and limitations: Non-shared clonotypes displayed generation probabilities falling below those of clonotypes present in all four donors. Blood alone was sampled, and tissue repertoires likely differ.

V usage is TRBV2 and J usage is TRBJ2-2; the D is unclear. The material sequenced was memory CD4+ T cells from PBMCs. The subset is: CD45RA-negative fraction. The clonotype was recovered from a man aged 18 to 29 in good health. Some clones in this sample may be carry-over from other donors' samples. CDR3 in amino acids: CASSERQSNTGELFF. CDR3 nucleotide sequence: TGTGCCAGCAGTGAAAGGCAGTCGAACACCGGGGAGCTGTTTTTT.